This TCR beta chain is from a study of long-term antiretroviral therapy in people with HIV. This CDR3 contains 14 residues. Trimming pared 7 bases from V and 0 bases from J, leaving 12 bases between. Per germline, CDR1 LNHDA and CDR2 SQIVND (reference sequence). Assay version v3.0 of immunoSEQ was used, and it was run at survey level. Profiled with immunoSEQ multiplex PCR; TCRdb holds only in-frame clones, not every one. The top ten clones hold around 4.3% of a sample with fewer than 20,000 clones, about 94% of them seen once. For each donor, at least one pre-ART and at least two post-ART PBMC samples were available. Going into DNA extraction, samples held 1-10 million cryopreserved PBMC.

Sequencing was performed on unsorted PBMCs, taken roughly 6.4 years after starting antiretroviral therapy. V is TRBV19 and J is TRBJ2-5, with D possibly matching TRBD1 (6 bases). This sequence was found in a woman in her 50s with HIV. CDR3 in amino acids: CASTTGNNQETQYF. CDR3 DNA sequence: TGTGCCAGTACAACAGGGAACAACCAAGAGACCCAGTACTTC.